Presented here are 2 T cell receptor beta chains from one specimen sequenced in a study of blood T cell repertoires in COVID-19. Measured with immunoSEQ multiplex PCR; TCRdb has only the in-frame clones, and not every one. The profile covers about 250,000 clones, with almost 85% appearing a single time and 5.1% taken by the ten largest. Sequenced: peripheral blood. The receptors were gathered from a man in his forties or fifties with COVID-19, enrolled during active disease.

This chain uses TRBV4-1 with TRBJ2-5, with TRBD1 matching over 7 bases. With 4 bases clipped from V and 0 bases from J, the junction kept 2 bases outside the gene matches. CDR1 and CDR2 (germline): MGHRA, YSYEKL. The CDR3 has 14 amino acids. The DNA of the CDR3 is TGCGCCAGCAGCCTGACAGGGAACCAAGAGACCCAGTACTTC. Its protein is CASSLTGNQETQYF.

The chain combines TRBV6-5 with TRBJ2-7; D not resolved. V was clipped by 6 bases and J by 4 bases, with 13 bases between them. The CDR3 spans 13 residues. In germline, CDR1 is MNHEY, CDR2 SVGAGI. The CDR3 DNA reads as TGTGCCAGCAGCGGTCTATCCGGGTACGAGCAGTACTTC. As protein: CASSGLSGYEQYF.